This TCR beta chain was captured by sequencing in a study of beta chain features in type 1 diabetes. Overall study results and limits: TCRB CDR3 length was moderately but significantly reduced in all four CD4+ subsets of Type 1 diabetes patients.

Expressed TCRB transcripts were sequenced because the entire RNA isolate underwent reverse transcription. Produced via immunoSEQ multiplex PCR; TCRdb's table is partial and in-frame only. The sample has about 340,000 clones; about 13% are singletons. Purity exceeded 95% in all sorted populations. V lost 4 bases to trimming and J lost 4 bases, with 11 bases between them. Germline V gives CDR1 SGHDN, CDR2 FVKESK. The CDR3 sequence is 14 residues long. To note about this clone: Antigen: not known.

This chain joins TRBV14 and TRBJ2-1, with a possible D match to TRBD1 (5 bases). Sequenced input: naive CD4+ T cells from blood. This receptor was obtained from a woman aged 18-29 years with type 1 diabetes. The CDR3 is CASSPRAAYNEQFF. In nucleotides, the CDR3 is TGTGCCAGCAGCCCCAGGGCCGCATACAATGAGCAGTTCTTC.